This T cell receptor (beta chain) was observed in a study of vaccination and CD4 T cells after COVID-19. About the research overall: Six males and four females constituted the convalescent cohort, two of whom were Hispanic. Participants were administered two doses of either the BNT162b2 or the mRNA-1273 vaccine.

With the Oncomine TCR Beta short-read assay, DNA from cultured CD4+ T cells was sequenced. Once CD4+ T cells had been cultured, genomic DNA was extracted from them. Each CDR3 protein is one row after TCRdb ran MiXCR on the PCR reads. Of roughly 4,200 distinct CDR3 sequences in the sample, roughly 26% were seen once. Specified treatment: roughly 11-day PBMC culture with coronavirus spike peptide pools or control peptides (ViraFEST assay). There are a few counts of this clonotype. What it recognizes is unknown. V gave up 4 bases and J gave up 9 bases; unmatched junction bases: 3. Germline V CDR1 and CDR2: SNHLY, FYNNEI. The CDR3 contains 13 residues.

The clonotype was recovered from a human donor who had recovered from COVID-19. The chain links TRBV2 to TRBJ1-6, with 7 bases lining up with TRBD1. The specimen was CD4+ T cells from blood, cultured in vitro. The CDR3 loop is CASSGQGSSPLHF. The DNA of the CDR3 is TGTGCCAGCAGTGGACAGGGAAGTTCACCCCTCCACTTT.